This T cell receptor (beta chain) derives from a study of OX40 agonist ivuxolimab in advanced cancers. The repertoire was sequenced with immunoSEQ multiplex PCR; TCRdb's copy has only in-frame clones and lacks some. Of more than 15,000 clones detected, approximately 78% appear once; the ten largest clones hold roughly 2.3%. Germline V gene data show CDR1 as SGHTA and CDR2 as FQGNSA. V was pared by 2 bases and J by 7 bases, with 9 bases between. The CDR3 is 12 amino acids. This clonotype was sampled from an adult with an advanced solid tumor such as melanoma, head and neck, liver or kidney cancer. Source: CD4+ or CD8+ T cells sorted from blood, taken in a trial of the OX40 agonist ivuxolimab. The chain has TRBV7-2 and TRBJ2-7; no reliable D call. The CDR3 region is CASSLTLGEQYF. In nucleotides, the CDR3 is TGTGCCAGCAGCTTAACTTTGGGGGAGCAGTACTTC.